This T cell receptor (beta chain) was captured by sequencing in a study of T cell repertoires in cytomegalovirus infection. This CDR3 spans 15 amino acids. J lost 0 bases, V lost 7 bases, and 8 bases had no gene match. TCRdb itself ran the reads through MiXCR, one entry per CDR3 protein. The sample consists of 200,000 or so distinct CDR3 sequences, 28% of them appearing once. The gene calls are TRBV12-3 or TRBV12-4 and TRBJ1-1, with TRBD1 identical over 7 bases. This clonotype was obtained from a human donor in good health (CMV status not recorded). Some clones in this sample may be carry-over from other donors' samples. The sample comprised PBMCs. CDR3 sequence reads: CASILAGGMNTEAFF. The CDR3 coding sequence is TGTGCCAGCATTCTAGCAGGGGGGATGAACACTGAAGCTTTCTTT.